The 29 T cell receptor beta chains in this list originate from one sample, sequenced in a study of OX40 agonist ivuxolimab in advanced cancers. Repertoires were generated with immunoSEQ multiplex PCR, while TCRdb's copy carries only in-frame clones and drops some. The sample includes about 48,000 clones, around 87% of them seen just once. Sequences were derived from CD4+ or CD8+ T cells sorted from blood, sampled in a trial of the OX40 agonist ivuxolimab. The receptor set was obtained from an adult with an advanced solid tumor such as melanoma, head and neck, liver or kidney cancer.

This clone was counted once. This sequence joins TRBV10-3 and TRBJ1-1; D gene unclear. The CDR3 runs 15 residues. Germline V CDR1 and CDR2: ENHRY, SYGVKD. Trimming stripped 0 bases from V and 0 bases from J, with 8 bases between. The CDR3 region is CAISESYSLNTEAFF. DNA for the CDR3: TGTGCCATCAGTGAGTCGTACAGCCTGAACACTGAAGCTTTCTTT.

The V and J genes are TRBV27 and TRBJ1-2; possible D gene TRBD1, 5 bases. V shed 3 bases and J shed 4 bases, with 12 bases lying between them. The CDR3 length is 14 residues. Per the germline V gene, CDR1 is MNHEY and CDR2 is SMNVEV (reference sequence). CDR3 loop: CASSFEGRGYGYTF. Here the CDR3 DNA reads TGTGCCAGCAGTTTCGAGGGGCGCGGCTATGGCTACACCTTC.

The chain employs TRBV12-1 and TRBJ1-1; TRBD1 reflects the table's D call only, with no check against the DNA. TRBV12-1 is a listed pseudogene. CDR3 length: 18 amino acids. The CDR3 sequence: CASSFNCDRGPMNTEAFF. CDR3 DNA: TGTGCCAGCAGCTTCAATTGTGACAGGGGCCCCATGAACACTGAAGCTTTCTTT.

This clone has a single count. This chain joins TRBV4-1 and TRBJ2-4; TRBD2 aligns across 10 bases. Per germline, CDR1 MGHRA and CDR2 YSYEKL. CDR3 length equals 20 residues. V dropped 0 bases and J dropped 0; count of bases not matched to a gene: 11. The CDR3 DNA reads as TGCGCCAGCAGCCAAGAGCTCGGGGGACTAGCGTCGCTAGCCAAAAACATTCAGTACTTC. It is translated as CASSQELGGLASLAKNIQYF.

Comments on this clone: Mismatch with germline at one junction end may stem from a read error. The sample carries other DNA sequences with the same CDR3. The CDR3 bases are TGCAGCGTTGCTTCAGGAGGGACAGGGTGGGAAAAGCTGTTTTTT. Its protein is CSVASGGTGWEKLFF. The rearrangement uses TRBV29-1 and TRBJ1-4; 9 positions agree with TRBD1. There are 15 residues in the CDR3. From germline, CDR1 is SQVTM and CDR2 ANQGSEA.

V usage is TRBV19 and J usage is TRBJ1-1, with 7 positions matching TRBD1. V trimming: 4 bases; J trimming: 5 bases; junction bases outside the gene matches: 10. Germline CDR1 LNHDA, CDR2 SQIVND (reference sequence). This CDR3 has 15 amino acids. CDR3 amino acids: CASSRMTGWGTEAFF. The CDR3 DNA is TGTGCCAGTAGTAGAATGACAGGGTGGGGGACTGAAGCTTTCTTT. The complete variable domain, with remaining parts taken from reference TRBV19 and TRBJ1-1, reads DGGITQSPKYLFRKEGQNVTLSCEQNLNHDAMYWYRQDPGQGLRLIYYSQIVNDFQKGDIAEGYSVSREKKESFPLTVTSAQKNPTAFYLCASSRMTGWGTEAFFGQGTRLTVV.

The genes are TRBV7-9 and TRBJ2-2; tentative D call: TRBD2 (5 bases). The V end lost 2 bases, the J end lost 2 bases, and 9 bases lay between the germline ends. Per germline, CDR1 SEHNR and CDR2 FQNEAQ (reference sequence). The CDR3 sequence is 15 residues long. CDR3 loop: CASSLTAGNTGELFF. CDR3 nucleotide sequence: TGTGCCAGCAGCTTAACTGCGGGTAACACCGGGGAGCTGTTTTTT.

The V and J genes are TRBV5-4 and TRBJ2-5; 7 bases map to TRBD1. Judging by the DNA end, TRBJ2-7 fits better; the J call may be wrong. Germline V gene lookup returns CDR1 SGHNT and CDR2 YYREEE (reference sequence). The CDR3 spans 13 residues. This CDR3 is CASSPTGTYEQYF. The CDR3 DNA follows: TGTGCCAGCAGCCCGACAGGGACCTACGAGCAGTACTTC.

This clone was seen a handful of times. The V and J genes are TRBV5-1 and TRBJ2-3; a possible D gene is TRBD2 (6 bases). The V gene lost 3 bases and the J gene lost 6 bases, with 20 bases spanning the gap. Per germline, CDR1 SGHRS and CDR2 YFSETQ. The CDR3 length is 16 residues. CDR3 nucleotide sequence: TGCGCCAGCAGCTGGGGCATGGGCGGCCGGGGGGATACGCAGTATTTT. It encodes CASSWGMGGRGDTQYF.

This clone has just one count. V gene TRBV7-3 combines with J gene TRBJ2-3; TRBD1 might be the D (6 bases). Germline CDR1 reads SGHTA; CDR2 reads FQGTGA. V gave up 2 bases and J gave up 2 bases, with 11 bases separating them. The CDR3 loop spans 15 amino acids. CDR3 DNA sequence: TGTGCCAGCAGCTTATTGGGGGCGAACACAGATACGCAGTATTTT. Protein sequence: CASSLLGANTDTQYF.

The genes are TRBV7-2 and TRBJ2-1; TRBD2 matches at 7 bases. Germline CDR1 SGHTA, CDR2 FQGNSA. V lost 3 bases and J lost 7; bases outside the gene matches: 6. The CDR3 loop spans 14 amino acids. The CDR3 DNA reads TGTGCCAGCAGCTTCGGGCGGGAGAAAAATGAGCAGTTCTTC. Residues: CASSFGREKNEQFF.

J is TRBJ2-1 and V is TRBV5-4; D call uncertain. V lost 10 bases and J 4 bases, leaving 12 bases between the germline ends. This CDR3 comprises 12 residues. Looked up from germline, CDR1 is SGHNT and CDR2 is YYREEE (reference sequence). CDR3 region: CAGGVVYNEQFF. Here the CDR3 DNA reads TGTGCCGGTGGCGTAGTATACAATGAGCAGTTCTTC.

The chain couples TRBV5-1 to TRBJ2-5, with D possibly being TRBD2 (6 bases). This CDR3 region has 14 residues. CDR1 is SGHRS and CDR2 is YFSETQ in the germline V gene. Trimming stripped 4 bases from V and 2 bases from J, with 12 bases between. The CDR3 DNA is TGCGCCAGCAGCCCACGGGGGTCTCAAGAGACCCAGTACTTC. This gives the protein CASSPRGSQETQYF. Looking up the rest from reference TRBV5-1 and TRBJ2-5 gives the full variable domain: KAGVTQTPRYLIKTRGQQVTLSCSPISGHRSVSWYQQTPGQGLQFLFEYFSETQRNKGNFPGRFSGRQFSNSRSEMNVSTLELGDSALYLCASSPRGSQETQYFGPGTRLLVL.

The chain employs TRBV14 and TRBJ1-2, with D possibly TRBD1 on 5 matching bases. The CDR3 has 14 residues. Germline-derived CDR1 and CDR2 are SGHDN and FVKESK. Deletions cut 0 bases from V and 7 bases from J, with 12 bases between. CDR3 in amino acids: CASSQELGAGGYTF. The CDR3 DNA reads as TGTGCCAGCAGCCAAGAACTTGGGGCGGGTGGCTACACCTTC.

The CDR3 spells CASRHHRLVGLVNQPQHF. The CDR3 DNA sequence: TGTGCAAGTCGCCACCACCGGCTTGTAGGGTTGGTCAATCAGCCCCAGCATTTT. The chain recombines TRBV12-2 with TRBJ1-5. TRBV12-2 is labeled a pseudogene. CDR3 length: 18 residues.

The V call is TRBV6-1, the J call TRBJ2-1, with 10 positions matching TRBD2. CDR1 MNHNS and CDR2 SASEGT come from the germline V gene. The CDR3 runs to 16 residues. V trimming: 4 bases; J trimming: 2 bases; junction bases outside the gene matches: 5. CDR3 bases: TGTGCCAGCAGTGCCTATCTAGCGGGGGCCTACAATGAGCAGTTCTTC. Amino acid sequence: CASSAYLAGAYNEQFF.

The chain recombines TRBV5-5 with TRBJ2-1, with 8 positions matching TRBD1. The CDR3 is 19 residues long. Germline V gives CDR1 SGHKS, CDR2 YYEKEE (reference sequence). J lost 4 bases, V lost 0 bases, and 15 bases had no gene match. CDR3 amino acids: CASSLELLATGEVYNEQFF. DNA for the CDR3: TGTGCCAGCAGCTTGGAATTATTAGCGACAGGGGAGGTTTACAATGAGCAGTTCTTC.

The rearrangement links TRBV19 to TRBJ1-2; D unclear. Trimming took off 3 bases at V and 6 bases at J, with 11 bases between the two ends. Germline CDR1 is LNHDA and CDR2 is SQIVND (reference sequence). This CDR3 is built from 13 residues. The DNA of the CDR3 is TGTGCCAGTAGTATTCGCATTGACCATGGCTACACCTTC. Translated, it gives CASSIRIDHGYTF.

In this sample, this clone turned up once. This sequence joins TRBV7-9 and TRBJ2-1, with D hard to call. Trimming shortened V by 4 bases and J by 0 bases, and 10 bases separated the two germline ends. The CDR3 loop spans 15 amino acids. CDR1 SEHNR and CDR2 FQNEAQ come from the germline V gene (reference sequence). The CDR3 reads CASSSSLFSYNEQFF. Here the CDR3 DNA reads TGTGCCAGCAGCTCCAGTCTTTTCTCCTACAATGAGCAGTTCTTC.

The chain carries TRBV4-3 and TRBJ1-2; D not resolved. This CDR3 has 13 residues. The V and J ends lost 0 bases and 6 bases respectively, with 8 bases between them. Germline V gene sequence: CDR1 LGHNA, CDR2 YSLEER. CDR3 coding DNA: TGCGCCAGCAGCCAAGAATTAGGGAATGGCTACACCTTC. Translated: CASSQELGNGYTF.

The CDR3: CASSRGAGYEQYF. DNA for the CDR3: TGTGCCAGCAGCCGGGGTGCCGGCTACGAGCAGTACTTC. This chain uses TRBV7-2 with TRBJ2-7; maybe TRBD2 (5 bases). The CDR3 covers 13 residues. The germline CDR1 and CDR2 sequences are SGHTA and FQGNSA. V dropped 5 bases and J dropped 3 bases, with 11 bases sitting between them.

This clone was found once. The CDR3 sequence is CASSTPPSNEKLFF. The CDR3 DNA reads as TGTGCCAGTAGCACCCCCCCCTCTAATGAAAAACTGTTTTTT. The chain joins TRBV19 to TRBJ1-4; D gene uncertain. This CDR3 contains 14 residues. The germline V gene encodes CDR1 LNHDA and CDR2 SQIVND (reference sequence). Between the trimmed V and J ends, which lost 6 bases and 3 bases, there was a span of 11 bases.

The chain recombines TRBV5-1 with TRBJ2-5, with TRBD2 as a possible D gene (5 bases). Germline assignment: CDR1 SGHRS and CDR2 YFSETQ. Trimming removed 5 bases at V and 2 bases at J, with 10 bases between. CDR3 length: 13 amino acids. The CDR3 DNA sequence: TGCGCCAGCAGAGCGGTTCTACAAGAGACCCAGTACTTC. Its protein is CASRAVLQETQYF.

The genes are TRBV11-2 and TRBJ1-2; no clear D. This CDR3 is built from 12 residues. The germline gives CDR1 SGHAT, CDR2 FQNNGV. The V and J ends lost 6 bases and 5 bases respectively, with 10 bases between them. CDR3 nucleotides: TGTGCCAGCAGTTCCGACGTATATGGCTACACCTTC. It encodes CASSSDVYGYTF.

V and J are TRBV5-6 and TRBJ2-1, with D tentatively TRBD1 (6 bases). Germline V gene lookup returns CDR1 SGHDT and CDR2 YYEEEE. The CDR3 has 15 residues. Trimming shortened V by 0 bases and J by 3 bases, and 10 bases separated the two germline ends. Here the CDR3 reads CASSLDTGIYNEQFF. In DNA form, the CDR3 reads TGTGCCAGCAGCTTGGATACAGGGATCTACAATGAGCAGTTCTTC.

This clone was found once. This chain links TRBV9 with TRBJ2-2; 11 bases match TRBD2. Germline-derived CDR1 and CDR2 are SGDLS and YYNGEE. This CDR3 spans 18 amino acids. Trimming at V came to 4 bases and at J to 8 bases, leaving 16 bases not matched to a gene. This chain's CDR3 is CASSPFGTSGSIMGELFF. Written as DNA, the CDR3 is TGTGCCAGCAGCCCCTTCGGGACTAGCGGTAGCATCATGGGGGAGCTGTTTTTT.

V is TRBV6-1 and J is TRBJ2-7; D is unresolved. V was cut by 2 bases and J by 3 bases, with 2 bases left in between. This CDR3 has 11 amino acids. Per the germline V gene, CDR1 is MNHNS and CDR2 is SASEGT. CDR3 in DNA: TGTGCCAGCAGTGAACTCTACGAGCAGTACTTC. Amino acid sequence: CASSELYEQYF.

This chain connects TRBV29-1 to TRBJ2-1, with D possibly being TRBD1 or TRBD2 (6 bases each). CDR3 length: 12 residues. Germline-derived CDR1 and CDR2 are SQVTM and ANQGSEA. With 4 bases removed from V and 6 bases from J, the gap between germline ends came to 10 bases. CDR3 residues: CSVGWGANEQFF. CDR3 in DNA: TGCAGCGTTGGGTGGGGGGCCAATGAGCAGTTCTTC.

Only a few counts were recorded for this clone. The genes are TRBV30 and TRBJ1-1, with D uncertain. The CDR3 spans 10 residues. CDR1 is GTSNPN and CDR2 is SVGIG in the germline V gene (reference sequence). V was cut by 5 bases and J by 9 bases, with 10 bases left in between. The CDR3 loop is CAWERTQAFF. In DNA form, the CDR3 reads TGTGCCTGGGAACGTACCCAAGCTTTCTTT.